This record looks at one TCR beta chain sequence and its context. What it binds is not known. This sample is part of a study of blood T cells in healthy people across ages. Study outcomes and limitations: In older individuals, TCR beta diversity per million T cells was lower, falling roughly linearly with age.

A sample-barcoded 5' primer and a J-beta primer mix were used in a second PCR of roughly 6 to 11 cycles. Unique molecular identifiers of 12 random nucleotides labeled each cDNA. MiXCR, run by TCRdb on the 5' RACE reads, gives a single entry per CDR3 protein. The data contain about 590,000 distinct CDR3 sequences, approximately 30% of them seen just once; the ten biggest clones take up roughly 14%. Germline V gene data show CDR1 as DFQATT and CDR2 as SNEGSKA (reference sequence). CDR3 size: 14 residues. Trimming took off 5 bases at V and 0 bases at J, with 11 bases between the two ends. This sequence joins TRBV20-1 and TRBJ1-5, with D possibly matching TRBD1 (6 bases). The source material was blood. The sequence derives from a woman aged 80 or over in good health. Written as DNA, the CDR3 is TGCAGTGCTTGCCAACAGGGTAGCAATCAGCCCCAGCATTTT. It codes for CSACQQGSNQPQHF.